This TCR beta chain derives from a study of shared clonotypes between healthy human individuals. The study, taken as a whole, reports: Clonotypes that were shared across a few donors made up around 4.6% of naive CD4 clonotypes.

Comment on this clone: Its antigen is unidentified.

Repertoires were generated with immunoSEQ multiplex PCR, while TCRdb's copy carries only in-frame clones and drops some. The repertoire has 2,500,000 or so clones, over 85% of them found once; the top ten carry about 0.39%. This sequence was found in a young man in good health. Some clones in this sample may be carry-over from other donors' samples. The source material was naive CD4+ T cells from PBMCs. Subset of the sample: CD45RA+ positively selected.

This chain's CDR3 is CASSLVGGTVNTGELFF. The CDR3 DNA follows: TGTGCCAGCAGCTTAGTTGGGGGGACAGTCAACACCGGGGAGCTGTTTTTT. This chain connects TRBV7-2 to TRBJ2-2; possibly TRBD1 for D (7 bases). There are 17 residues in the CDR3. Germline lookup yields CDR1 SGHTA and CDR2 FQGNSA. V gave up 1 base and J gave up 2 bases, with 14 bases separating them.